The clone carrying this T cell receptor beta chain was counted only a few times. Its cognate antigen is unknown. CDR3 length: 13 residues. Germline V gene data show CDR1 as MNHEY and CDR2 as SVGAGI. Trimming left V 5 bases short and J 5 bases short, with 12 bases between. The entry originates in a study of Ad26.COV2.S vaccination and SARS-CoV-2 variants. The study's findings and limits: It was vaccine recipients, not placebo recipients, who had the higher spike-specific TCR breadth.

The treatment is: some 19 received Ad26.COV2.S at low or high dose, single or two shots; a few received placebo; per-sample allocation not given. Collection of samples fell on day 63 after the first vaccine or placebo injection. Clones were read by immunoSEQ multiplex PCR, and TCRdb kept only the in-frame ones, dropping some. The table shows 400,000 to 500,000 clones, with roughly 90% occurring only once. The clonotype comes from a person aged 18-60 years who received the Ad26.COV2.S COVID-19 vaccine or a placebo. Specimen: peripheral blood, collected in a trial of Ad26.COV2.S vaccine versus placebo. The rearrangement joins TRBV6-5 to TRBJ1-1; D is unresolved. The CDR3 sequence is CASSMAVLTEAFF. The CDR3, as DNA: TGTGCCAGCAGTATGGCAGTATTGACTGAAGCTTTCTTT.